These 25 T cell receptor beta chains share one sample of origin, sequenced in a study of blood T cell repertoires in COVID-19. Data came from immunoSEQ multiplex PCR; TCRdb stores just in-frame clones and leaves some out. This sample has about 320,000 clones, with more than 75% found just once. Sequences were obtained from PBMCs or T cells enriched from blood (not recorded which). The receptors originated from a woman aged 18-29 years who had recovered from COVID-19.

This clone turned up a few times. The rearrangement joins TRBV27 to TRBJ1-2, with TRBD1 identical over 9 bases. J gave up 4 bases and V 4 bases, and 4 bases lay outside the gene matches. Looked up from germline, CDR1 is MNHEY and CDR2 is SMNVEV (reference sequence). The CDR3 contains 14 residues. CDR3 residues: CASSSPDRGYGYTF. CDR3 DNA: TGTGCCAGCAGTTCCCCGGACAGGGGCTATGGCTACACCTTC.

A single count supports this clone. The V call is TRBV14, the J call TRBJ1-1; TRBD1 agrees at 10 bases. This CDR3 comprises 17 residues. CDR1 is SGHDN and CDR2 is FVKESK in the germline V gene. Trimming at V came to 4 bases and at J to 2 bases, leaving 10 bases not matched to a gene. The CDR3 DNA reads TGTGCCAGCAGCCCTCCCGGACAGGGGGTGGTTAACACTGAAGCTTTCTTT. It encodes CASSPPGQGVVNTEAFF.

The chain joins TRBV19 to TRBJ1-5, with D uncertain. Germline V gene data show CDR1 as LNHDA and CDR2 as SQIVND (reference sequence). There are 15 residues in the CDR3. V was cut by 3 bases and J by 0 bases, with 9 bases left in between. The CDR3 loop reads CASSISGYSNQPQHF. The CDR3 DNA reads TGTGCCAGTAGTATTTCCGGGTATAGCAATCAGCCCCAGCATTTT.

The V gene is TRBV6-1, the J gene TRBJ2-3; 7 positions match TRBD2. The junction had 12 bases not matched to a gene; V was cut back by 2 bases and J by 1 base. The CDR3 spans 18 residues. Germline V gene data show CDR1 as MNHNS and CDR2 as SASEGT. The CDR3 DNA reads as TGTGCCAGCAGTGAACTTAGGGCCCGGGACTACGGCACAGATACGCAGTATTTT. Protein sequence: CASSELRARDYGTDTQYF.

This clone was counted a few times. The chain recombines TRBV11-2 with TRBJ1-4; D uncertain. CDR1 is SGHAT and CDR2 is FQNNGV in the germline V gene. The CDR3 consists of 12 residues. Trimming cost V 2 bases and J 7 bases, with 5 bases left between them. CDR3 sequence: CASSLSGEKLFF. Written as DNA, the CDR3 is TGTGCCAGCAGCTTATCGGGTGAAAAACTGTTTTTT.

This rearrangement joins TRBV6-5 to TRBJ1-1, with 7 bases fitting TRBD1. V gave up 0 bases and J gave up 5 bases; unmatched junction bases: 3. CDR3 length equals 14 residues. In germline, CDR1 is MNHEY, CDR2 SVGAGI. The CDR3: CASSYSDRETEAFF. CDR3 in DNA: TGTGCCAGCAGTTACTCCGACAGGGAGACTGAAGCTTTCTTT.

The rearrangement uses TRBV2 and TRBJ2-3, with 8 bases fitting TRBD2. The CDR3 is 17 amino acids. The trim removed 6 bases at V and 3 bases at J, leaving 14 bases unmatched. Germline-derived CDR1 and CDR2 are SNHLY and FYNNEI. CDR3 bases: TGTGCCAGCAGCCTAGTTCCGCGGGGGGCTGGGACAGATACGCAGTATTTT. Translated: CASSLVPRGAGTDTQYF.

This chain uses TRBV30 with TRBJ1-3, with unresolved D. V was clipped by 8 bases and J by 0 bases, with 8 bases between them. The CDR3 has 12 residues. Germline V gene data show CDR1 as GTSNPN and CDR2 as SVGIG (reference sequence). This CDR3 reads CATEYSGNTIYF. Here the CDR3 DNA reads TGTGCCACTGAATACTCTGGAAACACCATATATTTT.

The chain links TRBV2 to TRBJ1-6, with TRBD1 matching 8 bases. Germline-derived CDR1 and CDR2 are SNHLY and FYNNEI. V lost 2 bases and J lost 7; bases outside the gene matches: 7. The CDR3 is made up of 16 amino acids. The DNA for the CDR3 is TGTGCCAGCAGTGAACAGGGGGCTAGTCTGAATTCACCCCTCCACTTT. It specifies CASSEQGASLNSPLHF.

The chain employs TRBV6-5 and TRBJ2-7; 7 nucleotides align to TRBD1. Trimming at V came to 7 bases and at J to 1 base, leaving 4 bases not matched to a gene. There are 13 residues in the CDR3. Looked up from germline, CDR1 is MNHEY and CDR2 is SVGAGI. CDR3 coding DNA: TGTGCCAGCAAAACAGGGGCATCCTACGAGCAGTACTTC. Amino acids: CASKTGASYEQYF.

The gene calls are TRBV30 and TRBJ2-7; maybe TRBD1 (6 bases). V shed 4 bases and J shed 6 bases, with 16 bases lying between them. The CDR3 is made up of 13 amino acids. The germline CDR1 and CDR2 sequences are GTSNPN and SVGIG (reference sequence). This chain's CDR3 is CAWKTQGLSEQYF. The CDR3 region has the DNA TGTGCCTGGAAAACCCAGGGGCTGAGCGAGCAGTACTTC.

The CDR3 loop reads CASSEQSSGDNEQFF. In DNA form, the CDR3 reads TGTGCCAGCAGTGAACAGTCTAGCGGGGACAATGAGCAGTTCTTC. The chain employs TRBV2 and TRBJ2-1, with TRBD2 matching over 9 bases. CDR3 length equals 15 residues. V was pared by 2 bases and J by 5 bases, with 4 bases of the junction left unmatched. Germline V lookup: CDR1 SNHLY, CDR2 FYNNEI.

This clone was seen a single time. CDR3 in amino acids: CASRDRVNTEAFF. The CDR3 DNA reads TGCGCCAGCCGGGACAGGGTGAACACTGAAGCTTTCTTT. This chain connects TRBV5-1 to TRBJ1-1, with 9 nucleotides matching TRBD1. V shed 7 bases and J 0 bases; nucleotides not matched to a gene: 1. Germline V gives CDR1 SGHRS, CDR2 YFSETQ. This CDR3 region has 13 residues.

The V call is TRBV30, the J call TRBJ2-1; TRBD1 might be the D (5 bases). With 5 bases removed from V and 0 bases from J, the gap between germline ends came to 8 bases. Germline assignment: CDR1 GTSNPN and CDR2 SVGIG (reference sequence). The CDR3 runs to 13 residues. CDR3 residues: CAWHRFSYNEQFF. In DNA, the CDR3 is TGTGCCTGGCACAGGTTCTCCTACAATGAGCAGTTCTTC.

The sample holds one count of this clone. The chain carries TRBV23-1 and TRBJ2-1, with D possibly TRBD2 on 6 matching bases. TRBV23-1 is noted as an ORF with a role that remains uncertain. This CDR3 region has 16 residues. V lost 10 bases to trimming and J lost 2 bases, with 21 bases between them. The chain's CDR3 is CAISGEGGATYNEQFF. CDR3 nucleotides: TGCGCCATCTCCGGAGAGGGAGGCGCCACCTACAATGAGCAGTTCTTC.

The CDR3 sequence is CATSRTGNSYEQYF. The CDR3 DNA sequence: TGTGCCACCAGCAGGACAGGGAACTCCTACGAGCAGTACTTC. This rearrangement joins TRBV15 to TRBJ2-7; 7 bases are shared with TRBD1. The CDR3 is made up of 14 amino acids. The germline gives CDR1 LNHNV, CDR2 YYDKDF (reference sequence). J lost 0 bases, V lost 3 bases, and 2 bases had no gene match.

The CDR3 here is CASSPYTSGSTDEQYF. The DNA for the CDR3 is TGTGCCAGCTCACCCTATACTAGCGGGAGTACCGACGAGCAGTACTTC. The chain combines TRBV18 with TRBJ2-7, with 11 bases that match TRBD2. The CDR3 spans 16 residues. V was pared by 3 bases and J by 5 bases, with 9 bases of the junction left unmatched. Germline CDR1 reads KGHSH; CDR2 reads LQKENI.

The V call is TRBV5-1, the J call TRBJ2-3, with D perhaps matching TRBD2 (6 bases). The V end lost 0 bases, the J end lost 2 bases, and 13 bases lay between the germline ends. Germline lookup yields CDR1 SGHRS and CDR2 YFSETQ. This CDR3 region has 16 residues. CDR3 in amino acids: CASSLAYGGFTDTQYF. Here the CDR3 DNA reads TGCGCCAGCAGCTTGGCGTACGGGGGTTTCACAGATACGCAGTATTTT.

The chain is built from TRBV19 and TRBJ1-5; 7 bases align to TRBD1. The CDR3 length is 17 residues. Germline V gene sequence: CDR1 LNHDA, CDR2 SQIVND (reference sequence). After removal of 2 bases from V and 1 base from J, the junction contained 8 bases not matched to a gene. The CDR3, as DNA: TGTGCCAGTAGTATATTAAGGGGGCAAGGGAGCAATCAGCCCCAGCATTTT. Protein sequence: CASSILRGQGSNQPQHF.

The genes are TRBV5-4 and TRBJ2-2; no reliable D call. Trimming cost V 4 bases and J 4 bases, with 11 bases left between them. Germline-derived CDR1 and CDR2 are SGHNT and YYREEE (reference sequence). CDR3 length: 14 residues. The CDR3 reads CASSLEVVTGELFF. The CDR3, as DNA: TGTGCCAGCAGCCTAGAAGTGGTCACCGGGGAGCTGTTTTTT.

The chain employs TRBV2 and TRBJ1-5; D possibly corresponds to TRBD1 (6 bases). The V gene lost 2 bases and the J gene lost 7 bases, with 15 bases spanning the gap. Germline CDR1 is SNHLY and CDR2 is FYNNEI. The CDR3 is 15 amino acids. The CDR3 sequence: CASSEWAGDGQPQHF. CDR3 DNA sequence: TGTGCCAGCAGTGAATGGGCAGGGGACGGACAGCCCCAGCATTTT.

This clone was observed once. The chain links TRBV7-3 to TRBJ2-5, with D possibly TRBD2 on 5 matching bases. Germline V gives CDR1 SGHTA, CDR2 FQGTGA. The CDR3 runs 17 residues. With 1 base removed from V and 4 bases from J, the gap between germline ends came to 19 bases. CDR3 residues: CASSLNGVAIPGETQYF. CDR3 bases: TGTGCCAGCAGCTTAAACGGGGTAGCCATTCCTGGAGAGACCCAGTACTTC.

The rearrangement joins TRBV19 to TRBJ1-2; 7 positions match TRBD1. V trimming: 5 bases; J trimming: 0 bases; junction bases outside the gene matches: 6. CDR1 is LNHDA and CDR2 is SQIVND in the germline V gene (reference sequence). The CDR3 length is 15 residues. The CDR3 sequence: CASSPATGANYGYTF. CDR3 coding DNA: TGTGCCAGTAGTCCCGCCACAGGGGCTAACTATGGCTACACCTTC.

The V gene is TRBV5-8, the J gene TRBJ2-7, with D perhaps matching TRBD1 (6 bases). The CDR3 sequence is 14 residues long. The V and J ends lost 6 bases and 7 bases respectively, with 20 bases between them. Germline V gene data show CDR1 as SGHTS and CDR2 as YDEGEE. This chain's CDR3 is CASNKGHPNSEQYF. The CDR3 region has the DNA TGTGCCAGCAACAAGGGACACCCGAACAGTGAGCAGTACTTC.

The sample holds a few counts of this clone. The chain joins TRBV25-1 to TRBJ2-7; tentative D call: TRBD1 (5 bases). V was shortened by 5 bases and J by 9 bases, with 11 bases between the two germline ends. The germline V gene has CDR1 MGHDK and CDR2 SYGVNS. The CDR3 totals 11 residues. The CDR3 DNA sequence: TGTGCCAGCAGTCCAGGGTCGGTGCAGTACTTC. Protein sequence: CASSPGSVQYF.